This TCR beta chain originates from a study of T cells after posttransplantation cyclophosphamide. The repertoire was sequenced with immunoSEQ multiplex PCR; TCRdb's copy has only in-frame clones and lacks some. The sample carries about 47,000 clones, about 90% recorded once. With 5 bases removed from V and 2 bases from J, the gap between germline ends came to 16 bases. CDR3 length: 15 residues. CDR1 is MDHEN and CDR2 is SYDVKM in the germline V gene. The chain links TRBV28 to TRBJ2-7; a possible D gene is TRBD1 (6 bases). The receptor's source is a woman between 50 and 59 years old in good health and a related stem cell transplant donor. The sequenced sample consisted of PBMCs. Written as DNA, the CDR3 is TGTGCCAGCAGTCGCAGGGGCCTTAGCCCCTACGAGCAGTACTTC. The encoded protein is CASSRRGLSPYEQYF.